This TCR beta chain is from a study of blood T cell repertoires in COVID-19. Study background: Material from acute and convalescent COVID-19 was sourced from the United States, Italy and Spain.

With 0 bases removed from V and 4 bases from J, the gap between germline ends came to 10 bases. This CDR3 has 15 residues. Germline-derived CDR1 and CDR2 are PRHDT and FYEKMQ (reference sequence). In terms of age and location, participants ranged from about 18 to 89 years and lived in about two dozen US areas. Clinical history reported by participants formed the basis on which cohorts were assigned. Data came from immunoSEQ multiplex PCR; TCRdb stores just in-frame clones and leaves some out. Of about 240,000 clones in the sample, 87% were seen once. The source of this sequence is a woman in her twenties or thirties with acute COVID-19. This chain uses TRBV13 with TRBJ2-1, with a tentative D call TRBD1 (5 bases). Sequenced sample: PBMCs or T cells enriched from blood (not recorded which). The CDR3 coding sequence is TGTGCCAGCAGCTTAGGACAGGCTAAATACAATGAGCAGTTCTTC. As protein: CASSLGQAKYNEQFF.